The next 18 T cell receptor beta chains were all read from a single sample in a study of cytomegalovirus exposure and HLA in healthy donors. Primers for the PCR totalled 60 Vbeta and 13 Jbeta. Measured with immunoSEQ multiplex PCR; TCRdb has only the in-frame clones, and not every one. This sample has 180,000 or so clones; approximately 80% occur once, and the top ten carry about 1.4%. Input material: PBMCs. The receptors derive from a girl aged 5-17 years in good health and CMV-seropositive.

The chain links TRBV11-2 to TRBJ2-3; 11 nucleotides agree with TRBD2. Germline V gives CDR1 SGHAT, CDR2 FQNNGV. The junction had 7 bases not matched to a gene; V was cut back by 1 base and J by 4 bases. The CDR3 consists of 17 residues. CDR3 sequence (DNA): TGTGCCAGCAGCTTAGCCTACACTAGCGGGAGAGCAGATACGCAGTATTTT. Its translation is CASSLAYTSGRADTQYF.

The rearrangement joins TRBV15 to TRBJ1-1; a possible D gene is TRBD1 (5 bases). Germline V gives CDR1 LNHNV, CDR2 YYDKDF (reference sequence). The germline V and J ends were trimmed by 1 base and 1 base, with 19 bases remaining between them. The CDR3 is 18 residues long. The CDR3 DNA sequence: TGTGCCACCAGCAGAGCCCGAACAGGTCTCATGCCGAACACTGAAGCTTTCTTT. Encoded protein: CATSRARTGLMPNTEAFF.

Only one count was recorded for this clone. The chain links TRBV5-1 to TRBJ2-1; D possibly corresponds to TRBD1 (6 bases). Germline values: CDR1 SGHRS, CDR2 YFSETQ. V was pared by 7 bases and J by 0 bases, with 14 bases between. CDR3 size: 15 residues. For the CDR3, the DNA is TGCGCCAGCGGTGCCCGGGACAACTCCTACAATGAGCAGTTCTTC. This encodes CASGARDNSYNEQFF.

This clone was observed a handful of times. The genes are TRBV5-4 and TRBJ1-1; 8 bases align to TRBD1. From germline, CDR1 is SGHNT and CDR2 YYREEE (reference sequence). The CDR3 sequence is 14 residues long. The V gene end was trimmed by 4 bases and the J gene end by 1 base; junction bases not matched to a gene: 3. The CDR3 spells CASSPQGENTEAFF. For the CDR3, the DNA is TGTGCCAGCAGCCCACAGGGGGAGAACACTGAAGCTTTCTTT.

The chain employs TRBV19 and TRBJ1-1, with TRBD1 as a possible D gene (6 bases). This CDR3 comprises 13 residues. Per the germline V gene, CDR1 is LNHDA and CDR2 is SQIVND (reference sequence). Trimming cost V 10 bases and J 2 bases, with 14 bases left between them. CDR3 nucleotides: TGTGCCATCGCGACAGGACCCAACACTGAAGCTTTCTTT. Encoded protein: CAIATGPNTEAFF.

The chain is built from TRBV25-1 and TRBJ2-5; TRBD1 matches 10 bases. The germline gives CDR1 MGHDK, CDR2 SYGVNS. The CDR3 is made up of 13 amino acids. The V gene end was trimmed by 8 bases and the J gene end by 6 bases; junction bases not matched to a gene: 6. The chain's CDR3 is CASSGQGRQTQYF. CDR3 nucleotides: TGTGCCAGCTCGGGACAGGGGAGACAGACCCAGTACTTC.

This chain connects TRBV6-5 to TRBJ2-1, with D tentatively TRBD1 (5 bases). CDR1 is MNHEY, CDR2 SVGAGI, per germline. The CDR3 contains 13 residues. The V end was cut by 4 bases, the J end by 7 bases, with 11 bases between. CDR3 sequence (DNA): TGTGCCAGCAGTTTTTTCCCAGGGAATGAGCAGTTCTTC. It is translated as CASSFFPGNEQFF.

The chain recombines TRBV5-4 with TRBJ1-5; D is undetermined. This CDR3 is built from 13 residues. Trimming took off 3 bases at V and 7 bases at J, with 11 bases between the two ends. Per the germline V gene, CDR1 is SGHNT and CDR2 is YYREEE (reference sequence). CDR3 DNA sequence: TGTGCCAGCAGCTATGATCGTGGCCAGCCCCAGCATTTT. Translation: CASSYDRGQPQHF.

The V call is TRBV29-1, the J call TRBJ2-3; 9 bases are a match to TRBD2. V gave up 3 bases and J gave up 3 bases; unmatched junction bases: 10. Germline CDR1 reads SQVTM; CDR2 reads ANQGSEA. CDR3 length: 16 residues. The CDR3 region has the DNA TGCAGCGTTGATCGCTTAGCGGGAGTGGATACAGATACGCAGTATTTT. Its protein is CSVDRLAGVDTDTQYF.

This chain links TRBV10-3 with TRBJ2-7; 12 bases fit TRBD2. V lost 5 bases to trimming and J lost 4 bases; unmatched junction nucleotides: 6. In germline, CDR1 is ENHRY, CDR2 SYGVKD. The CDR3 is 15 amino acids. This chain's CDR3 is CAISPGLAGPYEQYF. The CDR3 region has the DNA TGTGCCATCAGTCCAGGACTAGCGGGACCGTACGAGCAGTACTTC.

V gene TRBV30 combines with J gene TRBJ1-5; D possibly corresponds to TRBD1 (5 bases). This CDR3 is built from 12 residues. The V end was cut by 4 bases, the J end by 4 bases, with 8 bases between. The germline gives CDR1 GTSNPN, CDR2 SVGIG (reference sequence). This chain's CDR3 is CAWTQGNQPQHF. The CDR3 DNA reads TGTGCCTGGACCCAGGGAAATCAGCCCCAGCATTTT.

The rearrangement joins TRBV7-3 to TRBJ2-1, with TRBD2 matching over 9 bases. Germline CDR1 and CDR2: SGHTA and FQGTGA. The CDR3 totals 16 residues. V shed 3 bases and J 9 bases; nucleotides not matched to a gene: 12. CDR3 DNA: TGTGCCAGCAGCTTCTCTTTTAGCGGGAGTCTGGGTGAGCAGTTCTTC. Translating it yields CASSFSFSGSLGEQFF.

The chain carries TRBV7-9 and TRBJ2-5; D is uncertain. Trimming stripped 0 bases from V and 4 bases from J, with 3 bases between. Germline CDR1 SEHNR, CDR2 FQNEAQ (reference sequence). CDR3 length equals 12 residues. In DNA, the CDR3 is TGTGCCAGCAGCTTAGCCGGAGAGACCCAGTACTTC. Translating it yields CASSLAGETQYF.

V gene TRBV7-9 combines with J gene TRBJ1-1; D is unclear. Per the germline V gene, CDR1 is SEHNR and CDR2 is FQNEAQ (reference sequence). Between the trimmed V and J ends, which lost 4 bases and 7 bases, there was a span of 10 bases. The CDR3 covers 12 residues. The CDR3 loop reads CASSSNSLEAFF. The CDR3 DNA reads as TGTGCCAGCAGCTCTAACAGCCTTGAAGCTTTCTTT.

This clone was picked up one time. The chain has TRBV2 and TRBJ2-1; 12 positions match TRBD1. The germline gives CDR1 SNHLY, CDR2 FYNNEI. CDR3 length equals 15 residues. V shed 2 bases, J shed 8 bases, and the junction held 4 bases outside the gene matches. The CDR3 region has the DNA TGTGCCAGCAGTGAACCGGGACAGGGGGCGGATGAGCAGTTCTTC. Residues: CASSEPGQGADEQFF.

A single count supports this clone. The J gene is TRBJ2-3, the V gene TRBV9, with TRBD2 matching over 7 bases. Losses at the gene ends were 0 bases for V and 4 bases for J; bases not matched to a gene: 2. This CDR3 has 14 amino acids. CDR1 is SGDLS, CDR2 YYNGEE, per germline. Here the CDR3 DNA reads TGTGCCAGCAGCGTAGCTGGGAGGGCAGATACGCAGTATTTT. Residues: CASSVAGRADTQYF.

This clone was observed a single time. The chain has TRBV11-3 and TRBJ2-2; 9 positions match TRBD2. The CDR3 consists of 17 residues. The germline V gene has CDR1 SGHNT and CDR2 YENEEA. V shed 0 bases, J shed 5 bases, and the junction held 7 bases outside the gene matches. The CDR3 spells CASSLENSGSRTGELFF. CDR3 DNA: TGTGCCAGCAGCTTAGAGAATAGCGGGAGTAGGACCGGGGAGCTGTTTTTT.

This chain links TRBV29-1 with TRBJ2-7; TRBD1 matches at 10 bases. The CDR3 loop spans 12 amino acids. V shed 6 bases, J shed 3 bases, and the junction held 2 bases outside the gene matches. CDR1 and CDR2 from the germline V gene are SQVTM and ANQGSEA. The CDR3 DNA sequence: TGCAGCGTCGGACAGGGGGACTACGAGCAGTACTTC. Residues: CSVGQGDYEQYF.